What follows is one TCR beta chain and its context. Each individual donor underwent a draw of ten milliliters of peripheral blood. Germline V CDR1 and CDR2: DFQATT, SNEGSKA (reference sequence). V was clipped by 2 bases and J by 5 bases; unmatched bases: 5. The CDR3 is 16 amino acids. These data originate in a study of blood T cells in healthy people across ages. Primed by a sample-barcoded 5' primer and a J-beta primer mix, a second PCR proceeded for about 6 to 12 cycles. In TCRdb, the 5' RACE reads were re-called with MiXCR into one record per CDR3 protein. The top ten hold under 50% of the sample, which has 750,000 to 950,000 distinct CDR3 sequences, around half seen once.

The TCR sequence derives from a man aged 80 or over in good health. The sequenced sample was blood. The chain joins TRBV20-1 to TRBJ2-1, with 14 positions matching TRBD2. CDR3 protein: CSARTWTSGRNNEQFF. The DNA for the CDR3 is TGCAGTGCTAGAACCTGGACTAGCGGGAGGAACAATGAGCAGTTCTTC.